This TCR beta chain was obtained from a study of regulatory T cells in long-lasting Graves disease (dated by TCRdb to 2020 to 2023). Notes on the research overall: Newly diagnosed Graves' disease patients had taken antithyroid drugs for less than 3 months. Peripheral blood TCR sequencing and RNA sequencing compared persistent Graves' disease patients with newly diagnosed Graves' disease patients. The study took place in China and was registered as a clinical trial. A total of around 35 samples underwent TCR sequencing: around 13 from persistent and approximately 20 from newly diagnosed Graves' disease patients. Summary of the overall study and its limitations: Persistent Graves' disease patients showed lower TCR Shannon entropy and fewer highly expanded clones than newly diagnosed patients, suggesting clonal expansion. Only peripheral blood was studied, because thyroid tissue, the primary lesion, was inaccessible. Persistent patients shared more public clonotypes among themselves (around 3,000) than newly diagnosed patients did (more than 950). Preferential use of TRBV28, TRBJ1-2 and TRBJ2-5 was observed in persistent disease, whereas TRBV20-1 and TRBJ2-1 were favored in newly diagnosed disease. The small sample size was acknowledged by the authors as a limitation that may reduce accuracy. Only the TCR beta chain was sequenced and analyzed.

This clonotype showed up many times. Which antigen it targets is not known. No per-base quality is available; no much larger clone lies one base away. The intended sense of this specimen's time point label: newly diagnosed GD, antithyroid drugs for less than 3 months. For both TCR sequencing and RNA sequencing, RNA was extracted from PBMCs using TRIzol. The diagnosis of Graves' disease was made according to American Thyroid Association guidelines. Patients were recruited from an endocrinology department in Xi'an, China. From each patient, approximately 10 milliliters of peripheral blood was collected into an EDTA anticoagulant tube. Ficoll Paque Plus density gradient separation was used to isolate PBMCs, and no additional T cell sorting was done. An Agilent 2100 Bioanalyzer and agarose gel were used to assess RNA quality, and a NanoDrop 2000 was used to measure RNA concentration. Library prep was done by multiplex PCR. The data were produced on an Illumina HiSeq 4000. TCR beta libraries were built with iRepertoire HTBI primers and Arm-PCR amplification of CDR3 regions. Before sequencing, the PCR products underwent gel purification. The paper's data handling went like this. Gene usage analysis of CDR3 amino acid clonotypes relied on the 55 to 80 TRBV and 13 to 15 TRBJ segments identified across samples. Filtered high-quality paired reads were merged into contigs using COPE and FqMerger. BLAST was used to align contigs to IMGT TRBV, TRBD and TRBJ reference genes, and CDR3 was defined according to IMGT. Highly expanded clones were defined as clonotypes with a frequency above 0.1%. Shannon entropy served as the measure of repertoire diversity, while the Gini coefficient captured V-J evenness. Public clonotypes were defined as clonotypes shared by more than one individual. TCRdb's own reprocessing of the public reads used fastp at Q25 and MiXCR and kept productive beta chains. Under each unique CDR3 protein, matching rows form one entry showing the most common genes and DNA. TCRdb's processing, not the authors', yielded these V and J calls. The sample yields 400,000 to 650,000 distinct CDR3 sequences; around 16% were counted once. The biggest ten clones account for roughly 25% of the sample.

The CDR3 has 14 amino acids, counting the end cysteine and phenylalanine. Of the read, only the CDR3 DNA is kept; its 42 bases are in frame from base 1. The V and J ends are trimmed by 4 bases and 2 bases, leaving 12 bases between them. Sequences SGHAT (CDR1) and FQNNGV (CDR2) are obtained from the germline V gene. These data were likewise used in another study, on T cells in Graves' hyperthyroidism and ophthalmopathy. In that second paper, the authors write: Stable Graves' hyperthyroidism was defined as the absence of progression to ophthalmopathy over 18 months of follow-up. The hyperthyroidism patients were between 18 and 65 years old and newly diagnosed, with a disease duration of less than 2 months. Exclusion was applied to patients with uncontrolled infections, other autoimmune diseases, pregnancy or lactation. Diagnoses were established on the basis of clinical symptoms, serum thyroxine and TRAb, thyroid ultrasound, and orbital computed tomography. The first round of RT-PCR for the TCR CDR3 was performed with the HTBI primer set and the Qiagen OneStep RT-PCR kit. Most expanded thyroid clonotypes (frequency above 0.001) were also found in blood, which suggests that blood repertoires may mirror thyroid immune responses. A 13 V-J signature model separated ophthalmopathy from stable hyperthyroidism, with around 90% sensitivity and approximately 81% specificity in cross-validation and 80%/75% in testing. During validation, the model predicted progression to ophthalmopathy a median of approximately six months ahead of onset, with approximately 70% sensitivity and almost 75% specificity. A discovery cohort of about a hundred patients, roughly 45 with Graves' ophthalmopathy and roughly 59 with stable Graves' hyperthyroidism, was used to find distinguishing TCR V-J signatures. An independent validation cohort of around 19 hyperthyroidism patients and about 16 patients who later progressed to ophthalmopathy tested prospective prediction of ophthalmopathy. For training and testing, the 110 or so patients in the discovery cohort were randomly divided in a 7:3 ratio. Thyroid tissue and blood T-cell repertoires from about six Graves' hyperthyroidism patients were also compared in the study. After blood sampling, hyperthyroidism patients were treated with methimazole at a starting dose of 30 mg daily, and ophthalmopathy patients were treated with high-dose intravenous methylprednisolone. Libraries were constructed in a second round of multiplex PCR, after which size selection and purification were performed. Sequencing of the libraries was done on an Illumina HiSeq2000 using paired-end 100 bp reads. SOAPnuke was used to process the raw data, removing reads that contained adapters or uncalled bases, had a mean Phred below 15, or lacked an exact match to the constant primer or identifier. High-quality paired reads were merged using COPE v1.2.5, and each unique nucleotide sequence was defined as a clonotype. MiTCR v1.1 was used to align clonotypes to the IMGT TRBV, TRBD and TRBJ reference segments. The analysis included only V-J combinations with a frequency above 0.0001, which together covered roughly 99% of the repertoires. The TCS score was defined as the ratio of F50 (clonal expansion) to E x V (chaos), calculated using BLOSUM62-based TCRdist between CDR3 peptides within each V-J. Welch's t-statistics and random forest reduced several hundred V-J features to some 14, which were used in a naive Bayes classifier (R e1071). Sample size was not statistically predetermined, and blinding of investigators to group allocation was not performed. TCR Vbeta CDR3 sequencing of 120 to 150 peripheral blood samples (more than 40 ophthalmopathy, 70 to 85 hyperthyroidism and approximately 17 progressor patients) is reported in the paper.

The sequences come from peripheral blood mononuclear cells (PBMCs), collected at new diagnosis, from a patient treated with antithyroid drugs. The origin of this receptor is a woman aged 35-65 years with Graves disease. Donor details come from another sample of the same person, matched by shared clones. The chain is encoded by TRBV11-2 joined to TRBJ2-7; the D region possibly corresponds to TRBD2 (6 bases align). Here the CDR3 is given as CASSSWEVAYEQYF. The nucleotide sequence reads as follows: TGTGCCAGCAGCTCATGGGAGGTGGCCTACGAGCAGTACTTC.